This TCR beta chain is from a study of CD8+ T cells in alopecia areata. Study results and caveats: Normal skin's resident alphabeta T cells are sequenced alongside lesional scalp T cells. Normal scalp had lower clonality than lesional scalp, with alopecia totalis/universalis lesions showing this most strongly. Mouse data revealed clearer TCR sharing than patient data did, a gap possibly tied to HLA.

Concerning this clone: The antigen is not known.

cDNA serving as the sequencing template came from extracted, reverse transcribed RNA. Generated by immunoSEQ multiplex PCR, the TCRdb table keeps only in-frame clones and is missing some. Of around 190,000 clones in the sample, more than 55% were seen once. CD4+ and CD8+ T cells were sorted from PBMCs. There are 13 residues in the CDR3. Trimming cost V 3 bases and J 9 bases, with 12 bases left between them. Germline CDR1 is MGHRA and CDR2 is YSYEKL. The sequencing sample was made of CD8+ T cells sorted from blood. J is TRBJ2-1 and V is TRBV4-1; D remains ambiguous. This receptor was obtained from a human donor in good health. CDR3 coding DNA: TGCGCCAGCAGCCAGGTCCGGGCAGGTGAGCAGTTCTTC. Its protein is CASSQVRAGEQFF.